The clone carrying this TCR beta chain appeared once. The antigen is not known. Assay: immunoSEQ multiplex PCR; the TCRdb copy retains only in-frame clones and omits some. Here the sample spans around 100,000 clones, under 95% being singletons. Germline V gene lookup returns CDR1 SGHTA and CDR2 FQGNSA. V gave up 0 bases and J gave up 3 bases, with 5 bases separating them. CDR3 length equals 14 residues. This sample was included in a study of OX40 agonist ivuxolimab in advanced cancers. Turning to the study itself: Partial responses were observed in three patients, of whom one had hepatocellular carcinoma and two had cutaneous melanoma. Study observations and caveats: Expanded clones were, on average, more numerous in CD8+ T cells than in CD4+.

The sequence was obtained from an adult with an advanced solid tumor such as melanoma, head and neck, liver or kidney cancer. This specimen was CD4+ or CD8+ T cells sorted from blood, taken in a trial of the OX40 agonist ivuxolimab. The chain recombines TRBV7-2 with TRBJ2-2; unclear D gene. In DNA form, the CDR3 reads TGTGCCAGCAGCTTAGCGCACCACACCGGGGAGCTGTTTTTT. Translated, it gives CASSLAHHTGELFF.